These T cell receptor beta chains were read from a single sample in a study of T cell changes during pregnancy in multiple sclerosis. Libraries were prepared by immunoSEQ multiplex PCR; TCRdb keeps only in-frame clonotypes and omits some of them. Here the sample spans around 100,000 clones, roughly 90% being singletons. The source material was peripheral blood, sampled after pregnancy. Every receptor here comes from a female donor with multiple sclerosis, enrolled in a pregnancy study. CDR3s include the opening cysteine and the closing phenylalanine or tryptophan. A D gene is named only where the DNA matches it firmly. Clone sizes are given selectively: once, few, many, or a class where the clone is expanded.

D gene: TRBD1; clone size: .; J gene: TRBJ1-6; V gene: TRBV5-6; CDR3 DNA: TGTGCCAGCAGCTACACCGGGGACAGGGCTTCACCCCTCCACTTT; CDR3 protein: CASSYTGDRASPLHF
D gene: TRBD1; clone size: .; J gene: TRBJ2-7; V gene: TRBV18; CDR3 DNA: TGTGCCAGCTCACCGGGACAGGGAAGCTACGAGCAGTACTTC; CDR3 protein: CASSPGQGSYEQYF
D gene: .; clone size: .; J gene: TRBJ2-1; V gene: TRBV5-1; CDR3 DNA: TGCGCCAGCAGCTTAGGGCAATCGGACTTCAATGAGCAGTTCTTC; CDR3 protein: CASSLGQSDFNEQFF
D gene: TRBD1; clone size: .; J gene: TRBJ2-7; V gene: TRBV28; CDR3 DNA: TGTGCCAGCAGTCCCTCAGACAGGGATAGTTACGAGCAGTACTTC; CDR3 protein: CASSPSDRDSYEQYF
D gene: TRBD1; clone size: .; J gene: TRBJ2-3; V gene: TRBV5-1; CDR3 DNA: TGCGCCAGCAGCCCAGGGACAGGGGGCATAGATACGCAGTATTTT; CDR3 protein: CASSPGTGGIDTQYF
D gene: TRBD1; clone size: .; J gene: TRBJ2-4; V gene: TRBV5-6; CDR3 DNA: TGTGCCAGCAGCTTACAGGGGAGAGACATTCAGTACTTC; CDR3 protein: CASSLQGRDIQYF
D gene: .; clone size: .; J gene: TRBJ1-5; V gene: TRBV28; CDR3 DNA: TGTGCCAGCAGTCCAAAGGGGAATAGCAATCAGCCCCAGCATTTT; CDR3 protein: CASSPKGNSNQPQHF
D gene: TRBD1; clone size: .; J gene: TRBJ2-7; V gene: TRBV7-8; CDR3 DNA: TGTGCCAGCAGCATATCGGACAGGTCCTACCGGGAGCAGTACTTC; CDR3 protein: CASSISDRSYREQYF
D gene: .; clone size: .; J gene: TRBJ2-1; V gene: TRBV7-6; CDR3 DNA: TGTGCCAGCAGCTTAGAAGGGCAGGGCCTATACAATGAGCAGTTCTTC; CDR3 protein: CASSLEGQGLYNEQFF
D gene: .; clone size: .; J gene: TRBJ1-6; V gene: TRBV19; CDR3 DNA: TGTGCCAGTAGGCCACAGGGTCCTAATTCACCCCTCCACTTT; CDR3 protein: CASRPQGPNSPLHF
D gene: .; clone size: .; J gene: TRBJ2-2; V gene: TRBV7-2; CDR3 DNA: TGTGCCAGCAGCTTAGTTCCCCGGGGCACCGGGGAGCTGTTTTTT; CDR3 protein: CASSLVPRGTGELFF
D gene: .; clone size: .; J gene: TRBJ2-1; V gene: TRBV29-1; CDR3 DNA: TGCAGCGTTGTTAGCTCCTACAATGAGCAGTTCTTC; CDR3 protein: CSVVSSYNEQFF
D gene: TRBD1; clone size: .; J gene: TRBJ2-7; V gene: TRBV6-5; CDR3 DNA: TGTGCCAGCAGTTACTCCGCAGGGGGCTCCTACGAGCAGTACTTC; CDR3 protein: CASSYSAGGSYEQYF
D gene: .; clone size: .; J gene: TRBJ2-5; V gene: TRBV9; CDR3 DNA: TGTGCCAGCAGCCCCCGCAGCGGAGAGACCCAGTACTTC; CDR3 protein: CASSPRSGETQYF
D gene: .; clone size: .; J gene: TRBJ2-1; V gene: TRBV9; CDR3 DNA: TGTGCCAGCAGCCTAGCCGGACAGACCAATGAGCAGTTCTTC; CDR3 protein: CASSLAGQTNEQFF
D gene: .; clone size: once; J gene: TRBJ1-4; V gene: TRBV5-4; CDR3 DNA: TGTGCCAGCAGCTTAGACGGAGGGAGTGAAAAACTGTTTTTT; CDR3 protein: CASSLDGGSEKLFF
D gene: .; clone size: .; J gene: TRBJ2-5; V gene: TRBV5-1; CDR3 DNA: TGCGCCAGCAACTTCTGGGGGCTAGCCCAAGAGACCCAGTACTTC; CDR3 protein: CASNFWGLAQETQYF
D gene: TRBD2; clone size: many; J gene: TRBJ2-1; V gene: TRBV5-1; CDR3 DNA: TGCGCCAGCAGCTTGGCCAGCGGGGGAGAGCAGTTCTTC; CDR3 protein: CASSLASGGEQFF
D gene: TRBD2; clone size: .; J gene: TRBJ2-7; V gene: TRBV10-3; CDR3 DNA: TGTGCCATCGGGGCGGGAGGTCTGGGCGAGCAGTACTTC; CDR3 protein: CAIGAGGLGEQYF
D gene: .; clone size: .; J gene: TRBJ1-1; V gene: TRBV5-1; CDR3 DNA: TGCGCCAGCAGCATCGATTGGGGCGGGGGAGCTTTCTTT; CDR3 protein: CASSIDWGGGAFF
D gene: TRBD2; clone size: .; J gene: TRBJ2-3; V gene: TRBV27; CDR3 DNA: TGTGCCAGCAGTTCCGAACTCCCCCCACTAGCGGGAGGCTCCACAGATACGCAGTATTTT; CDR3 protein: CASSSELPPLAGGSTDTQYF
D gene: .; clone size: few; J gene: TRBJ1-3; V gene: TRBV5-1; CDR3 DNA: TGCGCCAGCAGCGCCCTAACGGGTCCTGGAAACACCATATATTTT; CDR3 protein: CASSALTGPGNTIYF
D gene: .; clone size: .; J gene: TRBJ2-2; V gene: TRBV5-1; CDR3 DNA: TGCGCCAGCAGCTCCGGAGTTACCGGGGAGCTGTTTTTT; CDR3 protein: CASSSGVTGELFF
D gene: .; clone size: .; J gene: TRBJ1-5; V gene: TRBV28; CDR3 DNA: TGTGCCAGCAGTCCACCCCCGACAGATATTCAGCCCCAGCATTTT; CDR3 protein: CASSPPPTDIQPQHF
D gene: .; clone size: few; J gene: TRBJ1-3; V gene: TRBV13; CDR3 DNA: TGTGCCAGCAGCTTAGGGGTAGCTGGAAACACCATATATTTT; CDR3 protein: CASSLGVAGNTIYF
D gene: .; clone size: .; J gene: TRBJ1-2; V gene: TRBV2; CDR3 DNA: TGTGCCAGCAGTAGTACATATGTCTATGGCTACACCTTC; CDR3 protein: CASSSTYVYGYTF
D gene: TRBD1; clone size: .; J gene: TRBJ1-6; V gene: TRBV27; CDR3 DNA: TGTGCCAGCAGTTTGGGTGGGACAGGGTGGGCACCCCTCCACTTT; CDR3 protein: CASSLGGTGWAPLHF
D gene: .; clone size: .; J gene: TRBJ2-1; V gene: TRBV18; CDR3 DNA: TGTGCCAGCTCACCGAGGGCCGCCCAGGAGCAGTTCTTC; CDR3 protein: CASSPRAAQEQFF
D gene: TRBD2; clone size: .; J gene: TRBJ2-5; V gene: TRBV7-8; CDR3 DNA: TGTGCCAGCAGCTTAGTAACTAGCGGGACCCTCCGTAGAGAGACCCAGTACTTC; CDR3 protein: CASSLVTSGTLRRETQYF
D gene: .; clone size: .; J gene: TRBJ1-1; V gene: TRBV5-1; CDR3 DNA: TGCGCCAGCAGCCCTACGGTGATTGGGGCCACTGAAGCTTTCTTT; CDR3 protein: CASSPTVIGATEAFF
D gene: .; clone size: .; J gene: TRBJ2-1; V gene: TRBV12-5; CDR3 DNA: TGTGCTAGTGGTCCCACTAGCAATGAGCAGTTCTTC; CDR3 protein: CASGPTSNEQFF
D gene: TRBD1; clone size: .; J gene: TRBJ1-1; V gene: TRBV13; CDR3 DNA: TGTGCCAGCAGCCCGCGGGACAGGGGTGGGGGCACTGAAGCTTTCTTT; CDR3 protein: CASSPRDRGGGTEAFF
D gene: .; clone size: .; J gene: TRBJ1-6; V gene: TRBV5-1; CDR3 DNA: TGCGCCAGCAGATCTGGCGGCTCACCCCTCCACTTT; CDR3 protein: CASRSGGSPLHF
D gene: .; clone size: .; J gene: TRBJ1-1; V gene: TRBV19; CDR3 DNA: TGTGCCAGTAGGGGCAACACTGAAGCTTTCTTT; CDR3 protein: CASRGNTEAFF
D gene: TRBD1; clone size: .; J gene: TRBJ2-5; V gene: TRBV5-1; CDR3 DNA: TGCGCCAGCGGAAAGACAGGGAAGCAAGAGACCCAGTACTTC; CDR3 protein: CASGKTGKQETQYF
D gene: .; clone size: .; J gene: TRBJ2-7; V gene: TRBV6-1; CDR3 DNA: TGTGCCAGCAGTGAAGCATACGGGGACTACGAGCAGTACTTC; CDR3 protein: CASSEAYGDYEQYF
D gene: TRBD1; clone size: .; J gene: TRBJ1-4; V gene: TRBV29-1; CDR3 DNA: TGCACTCATCGGGACAGAGAATCAAATGAAAAACTGTTTTTT; CDR3 protein: CTHRDRESNEKLFF
D gene: .; clone size: once; J gene: TRBJ2-7; V gene: TRBV6-6; CDR3 DNA: TGTGCCAGCAGTTACTCGAGGACGGACAATGGGTACGAGCAGTACTTC; CDR3 protein: CASSYSRTDNGYEQYF
D gene: .; clone size: .; J gene: TRBJ2-7; V gene: TRBV28; CDR3 DNA: TGTGCCAGCAGTCCTACCTACGAGCAGTACTTC; CDR3 protein: CASSPTYEQYF
D gene: TRBD2; clone size: .; J gene: TRBJ2-5; V gene: TRBV27; CDR3 DNA: TGTGCCAGCAGCGGGACTAGCGGGAGGGCCGGGGAGACCCAGTACTTC; CDR3 protein: CASSGTSGRAGETQYF
D gene: .; clone size: .; J gene: TRBJ1-2; V gene: TRBV11-3; CDR3 DNA: TGTGCCAGCAGCTTAGCAGTAAACTATGGCTACACCTTC; CDR3 protein: CASSLAVNYGYTF
D gene: .; clone size: .; J gene: TRBJ1-2; V gene: TRBV28; CDR3 DNA: TGTGCCAGCAGTTCGGGAAACTATGGCTACACCTTC; CDR3 protein: CASSSGNYGYTF
D gene: TRBD2; clone size: .; J gene: TRBJ2-7; V gene: TRBV28; CDR3 DNA: TGTGCCAGCAGTTCGCTAGCGGGAGGGTACGAGCAGTACTTC; CDR3 protein: CASSSLAGGYEQYF
D gene: .; clone size: .; J gene: TRBJ2-1; V gene: TRBV19; CDR3 DNA: TGTGCCAGTGGGGTTTGGGAGTACAATGAGCAGTTCTTC; CDR3 protein: CASGVWEYNEQFF
D gene: TRBD2; clone size: once; J gene: TRBJ2-2; V gene: TRBV15; CDR3 DNA: TGTGCCACCAGCGGAACCGGGACTAGCGGCTCCACCGGGGAGCTGTTTTTT; CDR3 protein: CATSGTGTSGSTGELFF
D gene: TRBD2; clone size: .; J gene: TRBJ2-5; V gene: TRBV4-1; CDR3 DNA: TGCGCCAGCAGCCTTGGACTAGCGGGGGAAGAGACCCAGTACTTC; CDR3 protein: CASSLGLAGEETQYF
D gene: .; clone size: once; J gene: TRBJ2-1; V gene: TRBV7-2; CDR3 DNA: TGTGCCAGCAGCCCAAAGGGGGTCTCCTACAATGAGCAGTTCTTC; CDR3 protein: CASSPKGVSYNEQFF
D gene: TRBD1; clone size: .; J gene: TRBJ2-2; V gene: TRBV7-3; CDR3 DNA: TGTGCCAGCTCACGGACAGGGGTGAACACCGGGGAGCTGTTTTTT; CDR3 protein: CASSRTGVNTGELFF
D gene: .; clone size: .; J gene: TRBJ2-6; V gene: TRBV6-6; CDR3 DNA: TGTGCCAGCAGTGCGGGGTATAGGGCCAACGTCCTGACTTTC; CDR3 protein: CASSAGYRANVLTF
D gene: .; clone size: few; J gene: TRBJ2-1; V gene: TRBV7-2; CDR3 DNA: TGTGCCAGCAGCTTAGCAGCGGTTGCCTACAATGAGCAGTTCTTC; CDR3 protein: CASSLAAVAYNEQFF
D gene: .; clone size: .; J gene: TRBJ1-1; V gene: TRBV6-5; CDR3 DNA: TGTGCCAGCAGTTACAACACAGCCTCTGAAGCTTTCTTT; CDR3 protein: CASSYNTASEAFF